This TCR beta chain stems from a study of shared clonotypes between healthy human individuals. Study details: The study used three CD4 naive, three CD4 memory, two CD8 naive and one CD8 memory plate per donor.

This CDR3 has 13 amino acids. Germline V gene data show CDR1 as SEHNR and CDR2 as FQNEAQ (reference sequence). Trimming cost V 5 bases and J 3 bases, with 11 bases left between them. Into CD45RA+ naive and CD45RA-negative memory subsets, the CD4+ cells were split. The assay was immunoSEQ multiplex PCR, and TCRdb's table has in-frame clones only and misses some. The table lists hundreds of thousands of clones, around 67% of them singletons. Sequencing was done on a sample of memory CD4+ T cells sorted from blood. The subset: CD45RA-negative fraction. The receptor comes from a woman in her twenties or thirties in good health. The V and J genes are TRBV7-9 and TRBJ2-7; D ambiguous. As DNA, the CDR3 is TGTGCCAGCAGCCCTAACTTTGTCTACGAGCAGTACTTC. Its translation: CASSPNFVYEQYF.